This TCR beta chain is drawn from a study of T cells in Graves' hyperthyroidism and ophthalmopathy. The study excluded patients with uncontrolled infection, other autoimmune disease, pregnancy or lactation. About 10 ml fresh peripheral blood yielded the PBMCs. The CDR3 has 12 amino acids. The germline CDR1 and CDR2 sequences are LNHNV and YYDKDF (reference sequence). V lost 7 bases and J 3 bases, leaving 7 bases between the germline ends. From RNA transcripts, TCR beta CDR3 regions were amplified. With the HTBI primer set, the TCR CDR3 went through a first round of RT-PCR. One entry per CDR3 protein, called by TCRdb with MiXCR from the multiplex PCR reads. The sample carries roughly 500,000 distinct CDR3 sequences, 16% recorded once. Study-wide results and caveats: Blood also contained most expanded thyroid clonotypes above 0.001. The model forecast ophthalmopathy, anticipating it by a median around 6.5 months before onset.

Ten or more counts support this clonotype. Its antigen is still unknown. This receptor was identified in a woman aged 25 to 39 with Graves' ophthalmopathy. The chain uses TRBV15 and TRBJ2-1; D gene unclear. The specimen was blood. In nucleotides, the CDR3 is TGTGCCACCACAGACAACTACAATGAGCAGTTCTTC. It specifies CATTDNYNEQFF.